These T cell receptor beta chains were read from a single sample in a study of T-cell reconstitution after alpha-beta-depleted transplantation in children. MiXCR, applied by TCRdb to the PCR reads, yields one record per CDR3 protein. The data contain about a million distinct CDR3 sequences, about 29% of them singletons. The sequencing here drew on PBMCs, mostly from graft donor cells, taken 360 days after TCRalphabeta/CD19-depleted stem cell transplant. Every receptor here comes from a boy younger than two who had a stem cell transplant for SCID, so the T cells may come from the graft donor. Each CDR3 is given with its conserved first and last residue. D genes are given only for firm matches. Expanded clones are given a class, and other clones once, few, many or no size at all.

d_call	v_call	clone_size	j_call	cdr3_aa	cdr3_nt
TRBD1	TRBV9	NA	TRBJ2-7	CASDRDRGKEQYF	TGTGCCAGCGACCGGGACAGGGGGAAAGAGCAGTACTTC
TRBD1	TRBV3-1	NA	TRBJ2-1	CASSPPRGLRNEQFF	TGTGCCAGCAGCCCCCCCAGGGGGCTACGCAATGAGCAGTTCTTC
NA	TRBV29-1	NA	TRBJ2-3	CSVALQEIDTQYF	TGCAGCGTTGCTCTACAGGAGATAGATACGCAGTATTTT
NA	TRBV20-1	NA	TRBJ2-7	CSALGGDEQYF	TGCAGTGCCCTCGGGGGAGACGAGCAGTACTTC
NA	TRBV12-3/TRBV12-4	few	TRBJ2-1	CASSLAGRNPYNEQFF	TGTGCCAGCAGTTTAGCGGGACGTAACCCCTACAATGAGCAGTTCTTC
NA	TRBV9	NA	TRBJ2-5	CASSVWDREETQYF	TGTGCCAGCAGCGTGTGGGATAGGGAAGAGACCCAGTACTTC
TRBD1	TRBV18	NA	TRBJ2-2	CASSPPRLGQGNTGELFF	TGTGCCAGCTCACCACCCAGACTGGGACAGGGGAACACCGGGGAGCTGTTTTTT
TRBD2	TRBV9	NA	TRBJ2-3	CASTPGSGIADTQYF	TGTGCCAGCACCCCTGGTAGCGGGATCGCAGATACGCAGTATTTT
NA	TRBV5-1	NA	TRBJ2-7	CASPSGWRYEQYF	TGCGCCTCCCCAAGCGGGTGGCGCTACGAGCAGTACTTC
NA	TRBV12-3/TRBV12-4	few	TRBJ2-7	CASSLSGSLAYEQYF	TGTGCCAGCAGTTTATCCGGCAGCTTAGCCTACGAGCAGTACTTC
NA	TRBV7-2	NA	TRBJ2-3	CASSPDIHTDTQYF	TGTGCCAGCAGCCCCGATATTCACACAGATACGCAGTATTTT
NA	TRBV29-1	NA	TRBJ2-5	CSALRLASYNWDF	TGCAGCGCCTTAAGGTTGGCCTCGTATAATTGGGACTTC
NA	TRBV28	few	TRBJ2-2	CASSQPRGRTGELFF	TGTGCCAGCAGTCAACCCCGGGGTCGGACCGGGGAGCTGTTTTTT
TRBD1	TRBV7-6	NA	TRBJ2-3	CASSLWTGEDTQYF	TGTGCCAGCAGCCTATGGACAGGGGAGGATACGCAGTATTTT
NA	TRBV4-2	few	TRBJ2-2	CASSQDQGRANTGELFF	TGTGCCAGCAGCCAAGATCAAGGCAGGGCGAACACCGGGGAGCTGTTTTTT
NA	TRBV11-1	NA	TRBJ2-1	CASSLTLFAAISSYNEQFF	TGTGCCAGCAGCTTGACTCTTTTCGCGGCGATAAGCTCCTACAATGAGCAGTTCTTC
NA	TRBV29-1	NA	TRBJ2-1	CSVERLDNEQFF	TGCAGCGTTGAAAGGCTAGACAATGAGCAGTTCTTC
NA	TRBV5-1	few	TRBJ2-1	CASTLGTSSYNEQFF	TGCGCCAGCACCTTGGGGACGAGCTCCTACAATGAGCAGTTCTTC
TRBD2	TRBV20-1	NA	TRBJ2-1	CNARAGLAGGDNEQFF	TGCAATGCTAGAGCCGGACTAGCGGGGGGGGACAATGAGCAGTTCTTC
NA	TRBV7-8	NA	TRBJ2-3	CASSLVAGSLSDTQYF	TGTGCCAGCAGCTTAGTCGCCGGGAGTCTCTCGGATACGCAGTATTTT
TRBD1	TRBV11-2	few	TRBJ1-1	CASSFPDRGGIGPLDTEAFF	TGTGCCAGCAGCTTCCCGGACAGGGGGGGTATTGGGCCATTGGACACTGAAGCTTTCTTT
TRBD1	TRBV12-3/TRBV12-4	NA	TRBJ2-5	CASSPRGQGRFETQYF	TGTGCCAGCAGTCCGCGGGGACAGGGTCGGTTCGAGACCCAGTACTTC
NA	TRBV20-1	NA	TRBJ2-1	CSARDSGSLLFF	TGCAGTGCTAGAGATTCCGGCTCCCTGTTGTTCTTC
NA	TRBV4-1	NA	TRBJ2-3	CASSQERNTDTQYF	TGCGCCAGCAGCCAAGAGCGGAACACAGATACGCAGTATTTT
NA	TRBV11-2	NA	TRBJ2-2	CARCMGRTEELFF	TGTGCCAGGTGCATGGGGAGAACAGAGGAGCTGTTTTTT
TRBD1	TRBV9	few	TRBJ2-1	CASSVGQGNYNEQFF	TGTGCCAGCAGCGTAGGACAGGGAAACTACAATGAGCAGTTCTTC
TRBD2	TRBV4-1	NA	TRBJ2-2	CASRKTTSGLDPTGELFF	TGCGCCAGCAGGAAGACGACTAGCGGGCTGGATCCCACCGGGGAGCTGTTTTTT
TRBD2	TRBV11-2	NA	TRBJ2-5	CASRGTSGGAIGTQYF	TGTGCCAGCAGGGGGACTAGCGGGGGAGCAATTGGGACCCAGTACTTC
NA	TRBV5-1	many	TRBJ2-5	CASSSLGGRETQYF	TGCGCCAGCAGCTCCCTAGGGGGGAGAGAGACCCAGTACTTC
NA	TRBV12-3/TRBV12-4	NA	TRBJ2-3	CASRRGGESTDTQYF	TGTGCCAGCAGACGGGGCGGGGAGAGCACAGATACGCAGTATTTT
TRBD2	TRBV5-1	few	TRBJ2-5	CASSRGLAGGETQYF	TGTGCCAGCAGTAGGGGACTAGCGGGGGGTGAGACCCAGTACTTC
TRBD2	TRBV4-2	NA	TRBJ2-2	CASSLKALGTSVAGELFF	TGTGCCAGCAGCCTAAAGGCGTTGGGGACTAGCGTGGCCGGGGAGCTGTTTTTT
NA	TRBV7-9	NA	TRBJ2-1	CASSLSWPDNEQFF	TGTGCCAGCAGCCTCAGTTGGCCCGACAATGAGCAGTTCTTC
NA	TRBV2	NA	TRBJ1-1	CASRGNIPIRNTEAFF	TGTGCCAGCAGGGGAAATATCCCGATCCGGAACACTGAAGCTTTCTTT
TRBD1	TRBV19	NA	TRBJ2-2	CASRQQGPANTGELFF	TGTGCCAGTAGACAACAGGGGCCCGCGAACACCGGGGAGCTGTTTTTT
TRBD1	TRBV19	NA	TRBJ1-1	CASNMDRVWDTEAFF	TGTGCCAGTAATATGGACAGGGTGTGGGACACTGAAGCTTTCTTT
NA	TRBV4-3	NA	TRBJ2-7	CASSQDWPGMDLYEQYF	TGCGCCAGCAGCCAAGATTGGCCGGGTATGGACCTCTACGAGCAGTACTTC
NA	TRBV7-2	NA	TRBJ2-1	CASSQTIYNEQFF	TGTGCCAGCAGCCAGACTATTTACAATGAGCAGTTCTTC
NA	TRBV29-1	few	TRBJ2-1	CSVVYNEQFF	TGCAGCGTTGTCTACAATGAGCAGTTCTTC
TRBD2	TRBV5-1	few	TRBJ2-3	CASSLTSGGRNTQYF	TGCGCCAGCAGCTTGACTAGCGGGGGTAGGAATACGCAGTATTTT
NA	TRBV6-5	NA	TRBJ1-6	CASSYGTGGGSPLHF	TGTGCCAGCAGTTACGGAACGGGCGGGGGATCACCCCTCCACTTT
NA	TRBV5-1	NA	TRBJ2-6	CASSPPRTGSGANVLTF	TGCGCCAGCAGTCCCCCGAGGACCGGCTCTGGGGCCAACGTCCTGACTTTC